Listed below are T cell receptor beta chains from one sample, sequenced in a study of T cell repertoires in cytomegalovirus infection. TCRdb itself ran the reads through MiXCR, one entry per CDR3 protein. The table lists a few hundred thousand distinct CDR3 sequences, more than 8% of them singletons. The specimen was PBMCs. The receptors come from a human donor in good health (CMV status not recorded). Some clones in this sample may be carry-over from other donors' samples. Each CDR3 is given with its conserved first and last residue. The D gene is left open where the match is weak. Clone size, where shown, is once, few, many, or a class for clones that have expanded.

clone_size	j_call	d_call	v_call	cdr3_aa	cdr3_nt
few	TRBJ1-1	.	TRBV7-7	CASSLVDFTEAFF	TGTGCCAGCAGCTTGGTAGATTTCACTGAAGCTTTCTTT
few	TRBJ1-2	TRBD1	TRBV7-2	CASSSTLGQGIDYGYTF	TGTGCCAGCAGCTCAACTCTTGGACAGGGAATCGACTATGGCTACACCTTC
many	TRBJ1-4	TRBD1	TRBV7-8	CASSVRGQGSGEKLFF	TGTGCCAGCAGCGTCCGGGGACAGGGTTCCGGTGAAAAACTGTTTTTT
few	TRBJ1-2	.	TRBV6-6	CASSYVQVVGYTF	TGTGCCAGCAGTTACGTCCAGGTGGTTGGCTACACCTTC
many	TRBJ2-2	.	TRBV7-2	CASSYYTNTGELFF	TGTGCCAGCAGTTACTACACGAACACCGGGGAGCTGTTTTTT
many	TRBJ2-1	.	TRBV19	CASSRRASSYNEQFF	TGTGCCAGTAGTCGAAGGGCGAGCTCCTACAATGAGCAGTTCTTC
.	TRBJ1-1	.	TRBV6-2/TRBV6-3	CASSLDFPLGTEAFF	TGTGCCAGCAGTTTAGATTTTCCTTTAGGCACTGAAGCTTTCTTT
.	TRBJ1-5	.	TRBV27	CASSPGRGTLYSNQPQHF	TGTGCCAGCAGCCCCGGACGGGGGACCCTGTATAGCAATCAGCCCCAGCATTTT
.	TRBJ2-2	TRBD2	TRBV6-6	CASSYGWAGDHTGELFF	TGTGCCAGCAGTTATGGGTGGGCGGGAGACCACACCGGGGAGCTGTTTTTT
many	TRBJ1-4	.	TRBV7-6	CASSLWAGTISEKLFF	TGTGCCAGCAGCCTTTGGGCGGGGACGATAAGTGAAAAACTGTTTTTT
.	TRBJ2-5	TRBD2	TRBV20-1	CSARPSGRQETQYF	TGCAGTGCTAGACCTAGCGGCAGGCAAGAGACCCAGTACTTC
.	TRBJ1-1	.	TRBV4-2	CASSHSGNAEAFF	TGTGCCAGCAGCCATTCGGGGAACGCTGAAGCTTTCTTT
few	TRBJ2-1	TRBD1	TRBV7-1	CASSNDRGVSYNEQFF	TGTGCCAGCAGCAACGACAGGGGGGTCTCCTACAATGAGCAGTTCTTC
many	TRBJ2-5	.	TRBV7-2	CASSHRAGYTLETQYF	TGTGCCAGCAGCCATCGGGCGGGGTACACTTTAGAGACCCAGTACTTC
many	TRBJ2-3	TRBD2	TRBV7-2	CASSSGSSGSGQYF	TGTGCCAGCAGCTCGGGATCTAGCGGGAGTGGGCAGTATTTT
few	TRBJ2-5	TRBD1	TRBV20-1	CSASIRDRGYEETQYF	TGCAGTGCTAGTATCCGGGACAGGGGTTACGAAGAGACCCAGTACTTC
few	TRBJ2-7	TRBD2	TRBV10-3	CAISESGLAGSSYEQYF	TGTGCCATCAGTGAGTCGGGACTAGCGGGAAGCTCCTACGAGCAGTACTTC
.	TRBJ2-7	.	TRBV6-1	CASSGQIYEQYF	TGTGCCAGCAGTGGACAGATCTACGAGCAGTACTTC
.	TRBJ2-3	.	TRBV2	CGSSTDTQYF	TGTGGATCTTCGACAGATACGCAGTATTTT
.	TRBJ2-5	.	TRBV11-2	CASSARVTSQETQYF	TGTGCCAGCAGCGCAAGAGTGACGAGCCAAGAGACCCAGTACTTC
.	TRBJ1-6	.	TRBV12-5	CASGSQKYNSPLHF	TGTGCTAGTGGCTCGCAAAAGTATAATTCACCCCTCCACTTT
few	TRBJ2-1	TRBD2	TRBV19	CASSLWAAGENEQFF	TGTGCCAGTAGTCTCTGGGCGGCGGGAGAAAATGAGCAGTTCTTC
few	TRBJ2-4	TRBD1	TRBV7-6	CASSSLTGEAKNIQYF	TGTGCCAGCAGCTCCCTGACAGGGGAAGCCAAAAACATTCAGTACTTC
.	TRBJ2-7	TRBD2	TRBV19	CASSSTSGGAKEQYF	TGTGCCAGTAGTAGCACTAGCGGGGGAGCCAAGGAGCAGTACTTC
few	TRBJ2-1	TRBD2	TRBV6-2/TRBV6-3	CASNKREGVYNEQFF	TGTGCCAGCAATAAAAGGGAGGGTGTTTACAATGAGCAGTTCTTC
few	TRBJ1-4	.	TRBV12-3/TRBV12-4	CASSSTDNEKLFF	TGTGCCAGCAGTTCGACAGATAATGAAAAACTGTTTTTT
many	TRBJ2-6	.	TRBV11-1	CATSLGTLSGANVLTF	TGTGCCACTTCGCTAGGGACCCTCTCTGGGGCCAACGTCCTGACTTTC
few	TRBJ1-6	TRBD1	TRBV11-2	CASSPFASQGASYNSPLHF	TGTGCCAGCAGCCCATTCGCCTCTCAGGGGGCCTCCTATAATTCACCCCTCCACTTT
few	TRBJ2-3	.	TRBV2	CASSEGVNRASTDTQYF	TGTGCCAGCAGTGAGGGAGTAAACAGGGCAAGCACAGATACGCAGTATTTT
many	TRBJ2-2	TRBD2	TRBV7-2	CASSLSSLAGTGELFF	TGTGCCAGCAGCTTAAGTTCACTAGCGGGGACCGGGGAGCTGTTTTTT
.	TRBJ2-7	.	TRBV4-3	CASSPGVMGSYEQYF	TGCGCCAGCAGCCCCGGGGTGATGGGCTCCTACGAGCAGTACTTC
few	TRBJ2-7	TRBD1	TRBV4-2	CASSQGPTGVSYEQYF	TGTGCCAGCAGCCAAGGCCCAACAGGGGTTTCCTACGAGCAGTACTTC
many	TRBJ2-7	TRBD1	TRBV4-1	CASKRWQGATYEQYF	TGCGCCAGCAAAAGGTGGCAGGGGGCCACCTACGAGCAGTACTTC
.	TRBJ2-4	.	TRBV6-1	CASSEISRIGIQYF	TGTGCCAGCAGTGAAATTTCCCGGATAGGCATTCAGTACTTC
.	TRBJ2-5	TRBD2	TRBV20-1	CSASKGLAGGVETQYF	TGCAGTGCCTCGAAGGGACTAGCGGGAGGGGTTGAGACCCAGTACTTC
many	TRBJ1-2	TRBD1	TRBV7-2	CASSLNGDSSFGGYTF	TGTGCCAGCAGCTTGAACGGGGACAGTTCCTTTGGTGGCTACACCTTC
.	TRBJ1-2	TRBD1	TRBV15	CATSPRTGRISYGYTF	TGTGCCACCAGCCCCCGGACAGGGAGGATTAGCTATGGCTACACCTTC
.	TRBJ2-5	.	TRBV7-2	CASLTGTYQETQYF	TGTGCCAGTCTCACGGGGACGTACCAAGAGACCCAGTACTTC
.	TRBJ1-6	TRBD1	TRBV6-2/TRBV6-3	CASIASGTGKSPLHF	TGTGCCAGCATCGCATCCGGGACAGGGAAATCACCCCTCCACTTT
few	TRBJ1-2	.	TRBV15	CATSRDSFYGYTF	TGTGCCACCAGCAGAGATTCGTTCTATGGCTACACCTTC
many	TRBJ1-5	.	TRBV5-6	CASSLGGRNLRQPQHF	TGTGCCAGCAGCTTGGGGGGACGGAATTTACGCCAGCCCCAGCATTTT
many	TRBJ2-1	TRBD2	TRBV7-9	CASSRGLAGSSSYNEQFF	TGTGCCAGCAGCCGGGGACTAGCGGGGAGTAGCTCCTACAATGAGCAGTTCTTC
.	TRBJ2-7	.	TRBV24-1	CATSEGRVADEQYF	TGTGCCACCAGTGAGGGCAGGGTAGCCGACGAGCAGTACTTC
many	TRBJ2-7	TRBD2	TRBV7-2	CASSLMGRGGAATYEQYF	TGTGCCAGCAGCTTAATGGGTCGGGGGGGGGCCGCTACCTACGAGCAGTACTTC
few	TRBJ2-7	.	TRBV27	CASSSPGPGHRQYF	TGTGCCAGCAGTTCGCCGGGACCGGGACATAGGCAGTACTTC
few	TRBJ1-1	.	TRBV5-1	CASSLTGSRVVMNTEAFF	TGCGCCAGCAGCTTAACGGGGAGCCGAGTCGTAATGAACACTGAAGCTTTCTTT
few	TRBJ2-7	TRBD2	TRBV6-8	CASTGLAYEQYF	TGTGCCAGCACCGGACTAGCGTACGAGCAGTACTTC
few	TRBJ2-1	TRBD2	TRBV6-2/TRBV6-3	CASTPRRLATPSYNEQFF	TGTGCCAGCACCCCACGCCGACTAGCGACCCCCTCCTACAATGAGCAGTTCTTC
many	TRBJ2-7	.	TRBV7-8	CASSFGDTYEQYF	TGTGCCAGCAGCTTCGGGGACACATACGAGCAGTACTTC
many	TRBJ1-1	.	TRBV7-2	CASSLAPRANTEAFF	TGTGCCAGCAGCTTAGCGCCCAGGGCCAACACTGAAGCTTTCTTT
.	TRBJ2-3	.	TRBV18	CASSPNRGGDTQYF	TGTGCCAGCTCACCAAACAGGGGAGGAGATACGCAGTATTTT
many	TRBJ1-2	TRBD1	TRBV7-2	CASSLATRQGGYGYTF	TGTGCCAGCAGCTTAGCGACCCGACAGGGGGGCTATGGCTACACCTTC
many	TRBJ2-3	TRBD1	TRBV7-2	CASSLAGTGSPDTQYF	TGTGCCAGCAGCTTAGCTGGGACAGGGAGCCCAGATACGCAGTATTTT
many	TRBJ2-1	TRBD2	TRBV7-3	CASTLSGSGSDEQFF	TGTGCCAGCACCCTAAGCGGGAGCGGGAGCGATGAGCAGTTCTTC
.	TRBJ1-6	.	TRBV20-1	CSAPSGGGSSPLHF	TGCAGTGCTCCGTCCGGGGGGGGGAGCTCACCCCTCCACTTT
.	TRBJ2-1	.	TRBV7-9	CASSSASSAYNEQFF	TGTGCCAGCAGCTCCGCGTCTAGCGCATACAATGAGCAGTTCTTC
once	TRBJ1-2	.	TRBV7-2	CASSLEGGGRTGGCTF	TGTGCCAGCAGCTTAGAAGGCGGAGGGCGGACGGGGGGCTGCACCTTC
many	TRBJ2-7	.	TRBV7-2	CASSLTGGDYEQYF	TGTGCCAGCAGCTTAACTGGAGGGGATTACGAGCAGTACTTC
many	TRBJ1-2	TRBD1	TRBV7-2	CASSLGVWGGTGNYYGYTF	TGTGCCAGCAGCTTAGGAGTCTGGGGCGGGACAGGCAATTACTATGGCTACACCTTC